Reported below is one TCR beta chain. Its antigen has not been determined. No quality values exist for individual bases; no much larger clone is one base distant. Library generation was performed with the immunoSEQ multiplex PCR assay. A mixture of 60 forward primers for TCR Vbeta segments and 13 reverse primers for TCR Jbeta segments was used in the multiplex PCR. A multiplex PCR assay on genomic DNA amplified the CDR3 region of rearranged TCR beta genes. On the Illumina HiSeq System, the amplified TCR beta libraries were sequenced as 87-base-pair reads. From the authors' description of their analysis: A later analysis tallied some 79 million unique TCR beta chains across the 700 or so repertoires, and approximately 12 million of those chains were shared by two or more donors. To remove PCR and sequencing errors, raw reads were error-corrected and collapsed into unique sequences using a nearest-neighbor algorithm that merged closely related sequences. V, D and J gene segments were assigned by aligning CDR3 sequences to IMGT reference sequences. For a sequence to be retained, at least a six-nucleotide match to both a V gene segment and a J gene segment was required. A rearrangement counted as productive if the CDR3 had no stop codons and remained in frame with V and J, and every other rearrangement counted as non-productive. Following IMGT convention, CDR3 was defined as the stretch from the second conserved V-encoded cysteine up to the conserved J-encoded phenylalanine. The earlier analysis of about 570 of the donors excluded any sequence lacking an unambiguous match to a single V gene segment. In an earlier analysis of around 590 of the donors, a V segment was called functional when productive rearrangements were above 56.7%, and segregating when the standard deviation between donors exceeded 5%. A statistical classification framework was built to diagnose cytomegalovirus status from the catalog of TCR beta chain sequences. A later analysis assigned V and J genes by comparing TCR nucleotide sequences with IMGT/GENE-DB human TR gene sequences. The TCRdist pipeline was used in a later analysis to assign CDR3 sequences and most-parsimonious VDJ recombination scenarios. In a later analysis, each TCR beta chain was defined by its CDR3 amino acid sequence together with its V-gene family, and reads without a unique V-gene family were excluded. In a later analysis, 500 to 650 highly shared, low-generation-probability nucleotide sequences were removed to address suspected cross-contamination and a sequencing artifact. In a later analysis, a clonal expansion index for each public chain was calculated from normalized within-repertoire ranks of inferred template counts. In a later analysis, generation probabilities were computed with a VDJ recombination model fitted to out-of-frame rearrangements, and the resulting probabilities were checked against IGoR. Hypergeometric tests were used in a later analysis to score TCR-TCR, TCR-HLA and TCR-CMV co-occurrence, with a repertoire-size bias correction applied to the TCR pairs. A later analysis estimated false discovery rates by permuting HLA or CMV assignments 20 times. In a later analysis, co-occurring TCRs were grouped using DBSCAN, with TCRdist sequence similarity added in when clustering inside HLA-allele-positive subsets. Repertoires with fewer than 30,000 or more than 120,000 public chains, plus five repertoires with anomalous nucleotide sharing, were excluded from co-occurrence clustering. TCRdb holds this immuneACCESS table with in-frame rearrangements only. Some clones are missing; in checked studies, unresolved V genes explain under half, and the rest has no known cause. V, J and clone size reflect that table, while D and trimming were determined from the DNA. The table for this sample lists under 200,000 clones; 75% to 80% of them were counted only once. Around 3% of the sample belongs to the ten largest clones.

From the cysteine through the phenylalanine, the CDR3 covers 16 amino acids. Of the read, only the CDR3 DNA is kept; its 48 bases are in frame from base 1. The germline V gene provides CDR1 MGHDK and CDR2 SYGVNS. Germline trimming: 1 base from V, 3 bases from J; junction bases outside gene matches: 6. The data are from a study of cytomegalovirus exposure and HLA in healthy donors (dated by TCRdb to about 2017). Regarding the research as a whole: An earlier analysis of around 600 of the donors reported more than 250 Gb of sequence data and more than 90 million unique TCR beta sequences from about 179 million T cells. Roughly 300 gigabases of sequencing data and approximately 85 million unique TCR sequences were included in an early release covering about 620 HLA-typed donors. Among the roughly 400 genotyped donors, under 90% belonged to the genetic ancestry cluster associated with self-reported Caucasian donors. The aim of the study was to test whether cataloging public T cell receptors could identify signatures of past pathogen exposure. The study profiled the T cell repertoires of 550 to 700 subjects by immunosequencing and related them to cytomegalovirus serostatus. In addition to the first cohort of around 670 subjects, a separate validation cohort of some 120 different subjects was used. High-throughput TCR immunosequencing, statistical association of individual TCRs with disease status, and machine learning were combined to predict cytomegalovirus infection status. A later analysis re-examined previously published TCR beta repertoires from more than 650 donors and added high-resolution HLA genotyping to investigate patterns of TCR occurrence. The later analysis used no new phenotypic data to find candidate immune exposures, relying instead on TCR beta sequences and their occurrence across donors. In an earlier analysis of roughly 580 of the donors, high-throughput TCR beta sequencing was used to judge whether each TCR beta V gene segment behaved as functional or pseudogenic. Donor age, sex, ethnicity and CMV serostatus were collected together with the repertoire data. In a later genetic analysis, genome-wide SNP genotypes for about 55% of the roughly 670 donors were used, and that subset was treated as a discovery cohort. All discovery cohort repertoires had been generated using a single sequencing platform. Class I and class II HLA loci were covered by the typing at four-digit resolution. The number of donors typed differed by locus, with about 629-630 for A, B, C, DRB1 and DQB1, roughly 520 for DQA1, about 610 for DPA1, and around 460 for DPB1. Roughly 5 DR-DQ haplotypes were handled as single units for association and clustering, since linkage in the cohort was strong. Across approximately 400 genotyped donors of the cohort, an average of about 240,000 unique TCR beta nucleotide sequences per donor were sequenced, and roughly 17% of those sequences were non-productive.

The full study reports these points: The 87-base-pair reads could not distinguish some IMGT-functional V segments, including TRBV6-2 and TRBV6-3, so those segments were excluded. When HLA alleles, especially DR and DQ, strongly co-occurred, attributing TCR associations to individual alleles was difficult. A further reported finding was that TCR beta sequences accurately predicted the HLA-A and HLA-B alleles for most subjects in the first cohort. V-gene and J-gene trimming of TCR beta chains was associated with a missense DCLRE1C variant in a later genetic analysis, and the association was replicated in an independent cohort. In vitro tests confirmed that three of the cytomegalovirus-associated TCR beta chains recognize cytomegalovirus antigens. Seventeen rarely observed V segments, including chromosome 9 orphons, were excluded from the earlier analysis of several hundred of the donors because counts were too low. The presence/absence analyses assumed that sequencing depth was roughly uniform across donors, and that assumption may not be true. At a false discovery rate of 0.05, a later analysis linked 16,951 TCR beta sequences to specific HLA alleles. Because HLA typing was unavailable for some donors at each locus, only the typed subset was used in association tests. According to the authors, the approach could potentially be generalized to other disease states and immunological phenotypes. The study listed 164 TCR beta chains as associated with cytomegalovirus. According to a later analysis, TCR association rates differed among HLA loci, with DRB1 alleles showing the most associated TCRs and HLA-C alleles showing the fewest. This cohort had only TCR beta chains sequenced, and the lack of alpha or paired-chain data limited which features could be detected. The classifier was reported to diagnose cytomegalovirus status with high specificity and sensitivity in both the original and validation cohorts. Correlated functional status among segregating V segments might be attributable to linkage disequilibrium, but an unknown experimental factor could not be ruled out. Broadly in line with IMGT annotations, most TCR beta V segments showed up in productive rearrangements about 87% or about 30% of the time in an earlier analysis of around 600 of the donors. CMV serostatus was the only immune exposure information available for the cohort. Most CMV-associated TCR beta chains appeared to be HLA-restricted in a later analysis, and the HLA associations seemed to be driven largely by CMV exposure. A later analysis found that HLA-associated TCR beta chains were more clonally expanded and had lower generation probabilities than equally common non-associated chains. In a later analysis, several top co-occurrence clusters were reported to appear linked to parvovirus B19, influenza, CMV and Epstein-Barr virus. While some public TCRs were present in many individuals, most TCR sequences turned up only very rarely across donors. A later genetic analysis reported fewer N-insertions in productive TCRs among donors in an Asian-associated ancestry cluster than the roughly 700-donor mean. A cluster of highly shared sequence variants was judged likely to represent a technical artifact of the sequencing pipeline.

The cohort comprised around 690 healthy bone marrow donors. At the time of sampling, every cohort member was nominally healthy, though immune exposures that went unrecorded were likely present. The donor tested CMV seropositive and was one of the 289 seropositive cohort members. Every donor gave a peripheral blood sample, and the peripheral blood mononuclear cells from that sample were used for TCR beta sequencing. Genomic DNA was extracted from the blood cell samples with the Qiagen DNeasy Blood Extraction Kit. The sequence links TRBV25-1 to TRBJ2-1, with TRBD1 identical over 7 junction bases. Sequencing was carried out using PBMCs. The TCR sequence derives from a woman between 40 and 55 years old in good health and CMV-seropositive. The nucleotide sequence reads TGTGCCAGCAGTGAATCGGGCAGGGGGTTCTACAATGAGCAGTTCTTC. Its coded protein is CASSESGRGFYNEQFF. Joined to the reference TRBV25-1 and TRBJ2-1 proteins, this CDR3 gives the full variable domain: EADIYQTPRYLVIGTGKKITLECSQTMGHDKMYWYQQDPGMELHLIHYSYGVNSTEKGDLSSESTVSRIRTEHFPLTLESARPSHTSQYLCASSESGRGFYNEQFFGPGTRLTVL.